This T cell receptor beta chain was documented in a study of CD8 T cells in Susac syndrome (dated by TCRdb to between 2017 and 2020). Background for the entire study: Among the sequenced Susac syndrome patients, five or six had clinically active disease and roughly eight were in clinical remission. Repertoire sequencing was used to test whether CD8+ T cell activation and differentiation in Susac syndrome was antigen driven. At the time of blood withdrawal, Susac syndrome patients were either therapy-naive, taking corticosteroids (with some also receiving IVIg), or on IVIg alone. Overall study outcomes, separate from this receptor: The CD4+ T cell repertoire of patients with Susac syndrome showed no detectable clonal expansion. The study acknowledged that relatively few individuals were included in the TCR sequencing and HLA analysis.

Worth noting for this clonotype: The antigen it recognizes is unknown. The record has no base qualities; no much larger clone is one base away.

High-throughput TCR beta sequencing profiled peripheral blood CD8+ and CD4+ T cells from healthy donors, Susac syndrome patients and multiple sclerosis patients. The Susac syndrome patients fulfilled recently defined diagnostic criteria for either definite or probable disease. Bulk CD8+ and CD4+ T cells were purified by magnetic negative isolation, while CD8+ TEMRA cells were enriched using FACS. Blood was drawn into EDTA tubes, processed within 24 hours, and PBMCs were isolated by density gradient centrifugation. PBMCs destined for TCR sequencing were cryopreserved in liquid nitrogen and later thawed in a 37 °C water bath. A purity of at least 90% was achieved for sorted or isolated CD4+, CD8+ and CD8+ TEMRA cells. Trimming takes 2 bases from V and 7 bases from J, and the germline ends sit 11 bases apart. The cysteine opens and the phenylalanine closes a CDR3 of 13 amino acids. Solely the CDR3 DNA is kept, with 39 bases framed from the first base.

RNA was extracted using the RNeasy kit, and roughly 0.45 to 1 microgram was reverse transcribed with random hexamers. The immunoSEQ multiplex PCR assay, covering 54 Vbeta and 13 Jbeta segments, was used to amplify TCR beta CDR3 regions. Bias from PCR amplification was corrected by using a synthetic template baseline for primer optimization and for computational correction. As for the original processing: Reads were annotated to V, D and J genes according to IMGT and were analyzed with immunoSEQ Analyzer, with only productive sequences retained. To calculate clonality, Shannon entropy was normalized by log2 of the number of productive unique sequences and then subtracted from one. For each patient and control, public and private clones were evaluated among the 100 most prevalent clones. Clones were defined as Susac-specific if absent from the healthy and MS cohorts, from 900 to 1,300 published viral clones and from other ImmuneACCESS disease sequences. TCRdb applied fastp at Q25 and MiXCR to the public reads, then kept only in-frame beta chains. Rows matching on CDR3 protein sequence are summarized as one entry with the most common DNA and genes. What appears here as the V and J calls and clone size reflects TCRdb's work, not the paper's. The sample table holds around 190,000 distinct CDR3 sequences, of which 94% were seen once. Roughly 0.11% of the sample is taken by the ten largest.

This TCR derives from a human donor with Susac syndrome. The sequenced material came from CD4+ T cells from PBMCs. This chain is built from TRBV12-3 or TRBV12-4 and TRBJ1-2; too little of a D gene remains to name it. The DNA sequence is as follows: TGTGCCAGCAGTTTACGGAGCTGGGCTGGCTACACCTTC. Translation gives CASSLRSWAGYTF.